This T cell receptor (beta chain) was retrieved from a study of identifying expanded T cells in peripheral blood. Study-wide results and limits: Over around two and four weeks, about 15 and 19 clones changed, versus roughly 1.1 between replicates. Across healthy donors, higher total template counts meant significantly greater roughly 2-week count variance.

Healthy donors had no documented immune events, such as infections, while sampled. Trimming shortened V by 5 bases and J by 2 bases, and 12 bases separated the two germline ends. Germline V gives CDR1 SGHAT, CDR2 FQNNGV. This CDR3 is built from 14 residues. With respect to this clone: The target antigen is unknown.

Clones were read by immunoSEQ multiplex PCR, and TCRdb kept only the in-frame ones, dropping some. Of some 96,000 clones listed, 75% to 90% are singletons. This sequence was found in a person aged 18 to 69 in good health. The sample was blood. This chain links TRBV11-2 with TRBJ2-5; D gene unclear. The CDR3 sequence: CASSQPPDQETQYF. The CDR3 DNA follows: TGTGCCAGCAGCCAGCCGCCTGATCAAGAGACCCAGTACTTC.